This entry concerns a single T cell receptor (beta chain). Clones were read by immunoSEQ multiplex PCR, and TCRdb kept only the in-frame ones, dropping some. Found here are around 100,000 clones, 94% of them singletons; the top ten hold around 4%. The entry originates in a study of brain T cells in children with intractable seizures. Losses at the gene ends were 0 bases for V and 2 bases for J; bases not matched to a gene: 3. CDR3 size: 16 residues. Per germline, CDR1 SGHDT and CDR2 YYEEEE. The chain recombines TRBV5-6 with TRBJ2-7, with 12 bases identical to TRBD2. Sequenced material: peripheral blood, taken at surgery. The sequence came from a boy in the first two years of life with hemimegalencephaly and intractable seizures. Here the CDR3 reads CASSLAPSGGAYEQYF. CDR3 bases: TGTGCCAGCAGCTTGGCCCCTAGCGGGGGGGCCTACGAGCAGTACTTC. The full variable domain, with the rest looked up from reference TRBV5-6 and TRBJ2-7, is DAGVTQSPTHLIKTRGQQVTLRCSPKSGHDTVSWYQQALGQGPQFIFQYYEEEERQRGNFPDRFSGHQFPNYSSELNVNALLLGDSALYLCASSLAPSGGAYEQYFGPGTRLTVT.